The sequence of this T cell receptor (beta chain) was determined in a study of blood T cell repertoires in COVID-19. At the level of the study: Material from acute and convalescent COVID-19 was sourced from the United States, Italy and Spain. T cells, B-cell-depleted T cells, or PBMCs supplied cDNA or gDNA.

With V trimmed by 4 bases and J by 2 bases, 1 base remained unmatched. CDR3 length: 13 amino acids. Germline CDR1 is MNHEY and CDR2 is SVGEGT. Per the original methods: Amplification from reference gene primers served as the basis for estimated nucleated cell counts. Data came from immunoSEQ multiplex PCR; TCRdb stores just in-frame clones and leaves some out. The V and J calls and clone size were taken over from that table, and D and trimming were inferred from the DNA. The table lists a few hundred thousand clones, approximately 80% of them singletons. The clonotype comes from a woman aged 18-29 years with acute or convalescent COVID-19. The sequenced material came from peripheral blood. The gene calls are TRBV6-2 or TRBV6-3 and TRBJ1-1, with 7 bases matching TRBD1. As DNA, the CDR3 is TGTGCCAGCAGTTGGGACAGCAACACTGAAGCTTTCTTT. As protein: CASSWDSNTEAFF.